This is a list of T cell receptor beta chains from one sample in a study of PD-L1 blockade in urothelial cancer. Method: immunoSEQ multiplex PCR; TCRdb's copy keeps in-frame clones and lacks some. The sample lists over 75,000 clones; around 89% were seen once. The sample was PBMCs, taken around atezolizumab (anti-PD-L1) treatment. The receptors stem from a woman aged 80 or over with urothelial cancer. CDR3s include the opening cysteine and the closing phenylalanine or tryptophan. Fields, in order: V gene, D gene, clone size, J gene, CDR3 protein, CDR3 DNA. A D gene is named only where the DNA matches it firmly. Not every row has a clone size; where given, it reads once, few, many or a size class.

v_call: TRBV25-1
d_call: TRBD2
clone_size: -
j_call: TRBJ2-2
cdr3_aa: CASPRDSGRLKRAGELFF
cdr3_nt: TGTGCCAGTCCCCGGGATAGCGGGAGGCTTAAAAGGGCCGGGGAGCTGTTTTTT

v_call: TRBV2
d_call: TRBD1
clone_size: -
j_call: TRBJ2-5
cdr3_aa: CASSRLGTGGTQYF
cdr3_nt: TGTGCCAGCAGCCGACTAGGGACAGGGGGGACCCAGTACTTC

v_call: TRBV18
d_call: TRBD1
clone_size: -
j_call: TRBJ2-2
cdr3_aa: CASSPLAGTAGELFF
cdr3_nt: TGTGCCAGCTCACCTCTCGCCGGGACAGCAGGGGAGCTGTTTTTT

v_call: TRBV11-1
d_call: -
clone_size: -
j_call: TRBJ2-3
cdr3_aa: CASSLERWGDTQYF
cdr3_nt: TGTGCCAGCAGCTTAGAGCGGTGGGGAGATACGCAGTATTTT

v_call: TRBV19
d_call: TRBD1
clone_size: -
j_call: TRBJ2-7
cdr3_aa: CASSIPGQGTYEQYF
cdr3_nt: TGTGCCAGTAGTATCCCGGGACAGGGAACCTACGAGCAGTACTTC

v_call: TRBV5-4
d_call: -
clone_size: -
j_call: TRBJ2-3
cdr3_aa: CASSPDSTDTQYF
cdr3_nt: TGTGCCAGCAGCCCGGACTCCACAGATACGCAGTATTTT

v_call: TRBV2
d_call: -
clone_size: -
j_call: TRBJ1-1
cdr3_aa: CASSRQVGMNTEAFF
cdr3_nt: TGTGCCAGCAGTCGACAGGTCGGTATGAACACTGAAGCTTTCTTT

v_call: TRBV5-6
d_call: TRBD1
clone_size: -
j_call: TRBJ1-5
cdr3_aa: CASSLYRGHSNQPQHF
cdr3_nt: TGTGCCAGCAGCTTGTACAGGGGCCATAGCAATCAGCCCCAGCATTTT

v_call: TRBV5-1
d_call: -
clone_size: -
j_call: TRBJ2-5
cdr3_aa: CASSSLTGWEETQYF
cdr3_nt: TGCGCCAGCAGTTCACTTACAGGGTGGGAAGAGACCCAGTACTTC

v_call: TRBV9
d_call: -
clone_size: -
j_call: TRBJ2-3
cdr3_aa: CASSVGSGRTDTQYF
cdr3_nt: TGTGCCAGCAGCGTAGGGTCAGGGCGCACAGATACGCAGTATTTT

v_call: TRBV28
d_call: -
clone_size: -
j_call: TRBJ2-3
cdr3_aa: CASSSPRLGHGYTQYF
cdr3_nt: TGTGCCAGCAGTTCCCCCAGGTTGGGGCACGGGTATACGCAGTATTTT

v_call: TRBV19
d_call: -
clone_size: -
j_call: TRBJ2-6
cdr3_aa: CASRITGPGANVLTF
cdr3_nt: TGTGCCAGTAGGATCACAGGCCCTGGGGCCAACGTCCTGACTTTC

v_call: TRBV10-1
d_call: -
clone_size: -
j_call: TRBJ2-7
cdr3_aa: CASSSQGRYEQYF
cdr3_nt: TGCGCCAGCAGCTCCCAGGGGCGCTACGAGCAGTACTTC

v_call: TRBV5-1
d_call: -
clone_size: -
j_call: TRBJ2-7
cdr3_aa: CASSSGYEQYF
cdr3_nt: TGCGCCAGCAGCTCCGGCTACGAGCAGTACTTC

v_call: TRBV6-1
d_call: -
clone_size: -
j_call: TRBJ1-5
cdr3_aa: CASTVGGRNQPQHF
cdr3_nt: TGTGCCAGCACGGTCGGGGGTCGCAATCAGCCCCAGCATTTT

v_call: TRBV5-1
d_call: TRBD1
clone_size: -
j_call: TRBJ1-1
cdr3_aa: CASSVGQLNTEAFF
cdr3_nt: TGCGCCAGCAGCGTGGGACAGCTGAACACTGAAGCTTTCTTT

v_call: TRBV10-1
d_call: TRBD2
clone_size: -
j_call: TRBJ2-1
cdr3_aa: CASSESWEGSSYNEQFF
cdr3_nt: TGCGCCAGCAGTGAGTCGTGGGAGGGTAGCTCCTACAATGAGCAGTTCTTC

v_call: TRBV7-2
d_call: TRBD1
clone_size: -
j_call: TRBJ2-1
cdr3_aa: CASSADRASYNEQFF
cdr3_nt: TGTGCCAGCAGCGCGGACAGGGCATCCTACAATGAGCAGTTCTTC

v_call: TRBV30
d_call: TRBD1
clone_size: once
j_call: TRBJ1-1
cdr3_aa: CAWSHPGTGKGVAFF
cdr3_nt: TGTGCCTGGAGTCATCCCGGGACAGGGAAAGGGGTAGCTTTCTTT

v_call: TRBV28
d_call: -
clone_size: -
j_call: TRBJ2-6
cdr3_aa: CASNPSSGANVLTF
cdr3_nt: TGTGCCAGCAACCCGAGCTCTGGGGCCAACGTCCTGACTTTC

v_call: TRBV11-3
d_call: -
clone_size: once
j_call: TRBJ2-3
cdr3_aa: CASSPGILSTDTQYF
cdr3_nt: TGTGCCAGCAGCCCAGGTATCTTGAGCACAGATACGCAGTATTTT

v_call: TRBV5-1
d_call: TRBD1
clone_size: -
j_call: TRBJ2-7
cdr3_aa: CASSFDRGYNEQYF
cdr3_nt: TGCGCCAGCAGCTTCGACAGGGGGTACAACGAGCAGTACTTC

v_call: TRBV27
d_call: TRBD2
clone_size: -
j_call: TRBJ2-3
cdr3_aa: CASSFLIAGVTDTQYF
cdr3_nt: TGTGCCAGCAGTTTCCTCATAGCGGGAGTGACAGATACGCAGTATTTT

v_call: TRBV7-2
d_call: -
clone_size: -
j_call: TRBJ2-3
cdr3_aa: CASSLAIRASTDTQYF
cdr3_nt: TGTGCCAGCAGCTTAGCGATACGCGCCAGCACAGATACGCAGTATTTT

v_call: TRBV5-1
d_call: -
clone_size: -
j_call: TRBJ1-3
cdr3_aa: CASSLAGLGNTIYF
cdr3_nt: TGCGCCAGCAGCTTGGCCGGGTTGGGAAACACCATATATTTT

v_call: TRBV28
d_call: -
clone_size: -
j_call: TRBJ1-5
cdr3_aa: CASSLWGARGDQPQHF
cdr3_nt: TGTGCCAGCAGTTTATGGGGAGCCCGGGGGGATCAGCCCCAGCATTTT

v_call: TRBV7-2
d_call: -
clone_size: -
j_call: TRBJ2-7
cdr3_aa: CASSLAGRGSYEQYF
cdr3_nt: TGTGCCAGCAGCTTAGCTGGGCGGGGCTCCTACGAGCAGTACTTC

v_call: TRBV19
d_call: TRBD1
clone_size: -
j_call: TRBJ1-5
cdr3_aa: CASSRDRASNQPQHF
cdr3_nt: TGTGCCAGTAGTAGGGACAGGGCTAGCAATCAGCCCCAGCATTTT

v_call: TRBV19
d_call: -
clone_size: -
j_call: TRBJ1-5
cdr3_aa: CASSIKQLSNQPQHF
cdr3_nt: TGTGCCAGTAGTATAAAACAGCTTAGCAATCAGCCCCAGCATTTT

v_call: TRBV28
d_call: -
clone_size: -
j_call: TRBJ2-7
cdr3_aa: CASSTGHPNSYEQYF
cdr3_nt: TGTGCCAGCAGTACGGGACATCCGAACTCCTACGAGCAGTACTTC

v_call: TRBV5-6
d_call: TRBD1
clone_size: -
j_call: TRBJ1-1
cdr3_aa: CASSLVQGARTTEAFF
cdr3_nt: TGTGCCAGCAGCTTGGTGCAGGGGGCGCGTACTACTGAAGCTTTCTTT

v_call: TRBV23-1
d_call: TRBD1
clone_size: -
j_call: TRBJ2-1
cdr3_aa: CASSQQGAGKIF
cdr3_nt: TGCGCCAGCAGTCAACAGGGGGCGGGGAAGATCTTC

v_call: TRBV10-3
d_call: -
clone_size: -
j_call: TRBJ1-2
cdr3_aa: CAISEFYGRSSGYGYTF
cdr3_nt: TGTGCCATCAGTGAGTTTTATGGGAGGTCATCGGGCTATGGCTACACCTTC

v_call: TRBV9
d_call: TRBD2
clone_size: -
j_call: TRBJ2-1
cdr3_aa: CASSVGGRVIDEQFF
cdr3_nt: TGTGCCAGCAGCGTCGGGGGGAGGGTAATAGATGAGCAGTTCTTC

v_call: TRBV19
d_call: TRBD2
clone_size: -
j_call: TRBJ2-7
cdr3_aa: CASSIAAGGTYEQYF
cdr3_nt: TGTGCCAGTAGTATTGCGGCGGGAGGCACCTACGAGCAGTACTTC

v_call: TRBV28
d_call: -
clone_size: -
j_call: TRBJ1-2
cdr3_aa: CASSQQGAGYTF
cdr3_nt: TGTGCCAGCAGTCAACAGGGAGCTGGCTACACCTTC

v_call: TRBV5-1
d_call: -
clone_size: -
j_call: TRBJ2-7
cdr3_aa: CASSILTGERDEQYF
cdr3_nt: TGCGCCAGCAGCATACTAACCGGGGAGAGAGACGAGCAGTACTTC

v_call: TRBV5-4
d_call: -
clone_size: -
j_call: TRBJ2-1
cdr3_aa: CASSDLEDEQFF
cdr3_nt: TGTGCCAGCAGCGATCTGGAGGATGAGCAGTTCTTC

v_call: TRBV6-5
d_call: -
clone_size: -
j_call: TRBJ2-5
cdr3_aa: CASSPVPPAGETQYF
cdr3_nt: TGTGCCAGCAGTCCAGTACCGCCGGCGGGGGAGACCCAGTACTTC

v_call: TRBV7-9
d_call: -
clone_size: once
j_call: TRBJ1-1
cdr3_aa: CASSFQGTTEAFF
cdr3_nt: TGTGCCAGCAGCTTTCAGGGGACCACTGAAGCTTTCTTT

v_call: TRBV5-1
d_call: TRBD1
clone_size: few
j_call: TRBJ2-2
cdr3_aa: CASSLRQGDTGELFF
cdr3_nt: TGCGCCAGCAGCTTGAGACAGGGGGACACCGGGGAGCTGTTTTTT

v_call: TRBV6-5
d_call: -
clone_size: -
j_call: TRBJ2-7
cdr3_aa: CASSRQLGSKQYF
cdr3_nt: TGTGCCAGCAGTCGACAATTAGGGAGCAAGCAGTACTTC

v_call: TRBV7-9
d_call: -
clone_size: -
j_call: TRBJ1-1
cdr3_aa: CASREQGTNTEAFF
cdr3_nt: TGTGCCAGCAGAGAACAGGGTACGAACACTGAAGCTTTCTTT

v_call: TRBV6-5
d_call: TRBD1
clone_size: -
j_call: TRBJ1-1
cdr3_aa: CASSSFLDRDTEAFF
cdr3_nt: TGTGCCAGCAGTTCCTTCCTTGACAGGGACACTGAAGCTTTCTTT

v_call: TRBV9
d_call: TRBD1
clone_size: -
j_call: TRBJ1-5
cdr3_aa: CASSETGGGNQPQHF
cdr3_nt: TGTGCCAGCAGCGAGACAGGGGGGGGGAATCAGCCCCAGCATTTT

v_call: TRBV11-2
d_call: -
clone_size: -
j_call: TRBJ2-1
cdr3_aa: CASSPRGAGEQFF
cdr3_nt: TGTGCCAGCAGCCCCCGGGGGGCGGGTGAGCAGTTCTTC

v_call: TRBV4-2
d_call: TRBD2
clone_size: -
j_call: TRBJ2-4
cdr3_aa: CASSQAGLAGGGLAKNIQYF
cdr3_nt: TGTGCCAGCAGCCAAGCCGGACTAGCGGGAGGCGGGCTAGCCAAAAACATTCAGTACTTC

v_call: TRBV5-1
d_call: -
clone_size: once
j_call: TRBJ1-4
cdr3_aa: CASSLTGLSNEKLFF
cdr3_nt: TGCGCCAGCAGCTTGACAGGGCTTAGTAATGAAAAACTGTTTTTT

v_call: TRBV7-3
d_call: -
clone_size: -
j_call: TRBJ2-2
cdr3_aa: CASTRDAANTGELFF
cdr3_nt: TGTGCCAGCACGCGAGACGCGGCGAACACCGGGGAGCTGTTTTTT

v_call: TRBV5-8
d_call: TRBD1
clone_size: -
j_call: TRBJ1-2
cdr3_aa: CASSRLQGQGGGYTF
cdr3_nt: TGTGCCAGCAGCCGCCTACAGGGACAGGGCGGTGGCTACACCTTC

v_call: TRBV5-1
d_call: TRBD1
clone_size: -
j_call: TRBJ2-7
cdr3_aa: CASSRDRGYEQYF
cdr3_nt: TGCGCCAGCAGCAGGGACAGGGGATACGAGCAGTACTTC

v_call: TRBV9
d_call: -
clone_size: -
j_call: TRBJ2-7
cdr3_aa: CASSPRADSSYEQYF
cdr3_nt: TGTGCCAGCAGCCCTCGTGCGGATAGCTCCTACGAGCAGTACTTC

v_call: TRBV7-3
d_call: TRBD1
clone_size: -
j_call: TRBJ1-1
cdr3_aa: CASSSHRGNTEAFF
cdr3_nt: TGTGCCAGCAGCTCCCACAGGGGAAACACTGAAGCTTTCTTT

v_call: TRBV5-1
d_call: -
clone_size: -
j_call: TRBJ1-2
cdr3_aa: CASSLVSAVYGYTF
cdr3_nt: TGCGCCAGCAGCTTGGTTTCGGCGGTCTATGGCTACACCTTC

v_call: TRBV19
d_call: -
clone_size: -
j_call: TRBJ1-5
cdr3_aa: CASSIGGTRSNQPQHF
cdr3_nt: TGTGCCAGTAGTATAGGAGGCACCCGTAGCAATCAGCCCCAGCATTTT

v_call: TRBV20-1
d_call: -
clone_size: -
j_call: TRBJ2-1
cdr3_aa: CSAKTGPLQFF
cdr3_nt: TGCAGTGCTAAAACAGGGCCCCTCCAGTTCTTC

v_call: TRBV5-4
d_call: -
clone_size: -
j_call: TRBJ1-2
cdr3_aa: CASSLASEGGYGYTF
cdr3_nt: TGTGCCAGCAGCTTGGCCAGTGAGGGCGGCTATGGCTACACCTTC

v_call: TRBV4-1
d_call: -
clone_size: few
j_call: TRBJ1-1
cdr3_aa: CASSQAGGLGTEAFF
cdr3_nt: TGCGCCAGCAGCCAAGCTGGGGGGTTGGGCACTGAAGCTTTCTTT

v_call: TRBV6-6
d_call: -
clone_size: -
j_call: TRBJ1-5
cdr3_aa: CASSYLRQDNQPQHF
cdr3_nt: TGTGCCAGCAGTTATTTACGACAGGACAATCAGCCCCAGCATTTT